This TCR beta chain was sequenced for a study of Graves' ophthalmopathy and Graves' hyperthyroidism. Germline CDR1 and CDR2: DFQATT and SNEGSKA (reference sequence). CDR3 size: 13 residues. Trimming took 4 bases from V and 5 from J; bases not matched to a gene: 6. In this cohort's terms, stable hyperthyroidism meant no ophthalmopathy by 18 months of follow-up. This clonotype was recorded many times. Amplification targeted the TCR beta CDR3 regions, with RNA transcripts as the source material. First-round RT-PCR employed HTBI primers, with a second-round multiplex PCR after it. TCRdb reprocessed the multiplex PCR reads with MiXCR, giving one entry per CDR3 protein. The sample contains 400,000 or so distinct CDR3 sequences, approximately 15% of which appear only once.

This chain joins TRBV20-1 and TRBJ1-1, with 8 bases matching TRBD1. The clonotype was recovered from a woman younger than 30 with stable Graves' hyperthyroidism. Source material: peripheral blood. CDR3 sequence: CSAISGGWTEAFF. CDR3 coding DNA: TGCAGTGCTATATCAGGGGGCTGGACTGAAGCTTTCTTT.